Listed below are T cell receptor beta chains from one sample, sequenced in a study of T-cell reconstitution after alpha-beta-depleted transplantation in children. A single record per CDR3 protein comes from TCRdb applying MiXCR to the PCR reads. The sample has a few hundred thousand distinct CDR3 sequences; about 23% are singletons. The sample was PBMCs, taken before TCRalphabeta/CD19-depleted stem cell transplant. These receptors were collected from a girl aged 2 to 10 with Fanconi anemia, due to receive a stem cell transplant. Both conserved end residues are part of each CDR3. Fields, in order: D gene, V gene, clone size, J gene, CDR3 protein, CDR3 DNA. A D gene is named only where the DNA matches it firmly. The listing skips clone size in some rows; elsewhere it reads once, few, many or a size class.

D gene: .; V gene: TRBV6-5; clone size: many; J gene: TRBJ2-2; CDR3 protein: CASSYSSGLIRELFF; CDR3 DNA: TGTGCCAGCAGTTACTCGTCCGGCCTAATCCGGGAGCTGTTTTTT
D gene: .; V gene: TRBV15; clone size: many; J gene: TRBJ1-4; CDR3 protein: CATSQGRIGEKLFF; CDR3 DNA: TGTGCCACTTCCCAGGGACGGATTGGTGAAAAACTGTTTTTT
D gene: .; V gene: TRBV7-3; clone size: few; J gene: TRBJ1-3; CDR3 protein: CASSLTSPGNTIYF; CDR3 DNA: TGTGCCAGCAGCTTAACGAGCCCTGGAAACACCATATATTTT
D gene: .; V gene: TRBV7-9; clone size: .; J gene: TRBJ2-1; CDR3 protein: CASSPPSGKSGTGFF; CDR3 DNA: TGTGCCAGCAGCCCACCGTCCGGAAAGAGCGGGACAGGGTTCTTC
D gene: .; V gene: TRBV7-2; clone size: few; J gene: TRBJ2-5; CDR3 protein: CASSLQSGDPQETQYF; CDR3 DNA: TGTGCCAGCAGCTTACAATCGGGGGATCCTCAAGAGACCCAGTACTTC
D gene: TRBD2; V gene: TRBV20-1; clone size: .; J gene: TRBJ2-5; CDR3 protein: CSASPLAGGSETQYF; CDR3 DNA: TGCAGTGCTAGCCCCCTAGCGGGAGGGTCAGAGACCCAGTACTTC
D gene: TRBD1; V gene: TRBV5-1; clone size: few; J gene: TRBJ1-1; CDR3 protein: CASSPRTGGVNTEAFF; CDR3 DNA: TGCGCCAGCAGCCCGAGGACAGGGGGCGTGAACACTGAAGCTTTCTTT
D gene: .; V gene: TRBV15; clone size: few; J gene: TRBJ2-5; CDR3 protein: CATSRSRQKETQYF; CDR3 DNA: TGTGCCACCAGCAGGTCACGACAGAAAGAGACCCAGTACTTC
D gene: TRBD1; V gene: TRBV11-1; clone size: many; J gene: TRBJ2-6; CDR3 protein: CASSADRGSGANVLTF; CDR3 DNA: TGTGCCAGCAGCGCAGACAGGGGCTCTGGGGCCAACGTCCTGACTTTC
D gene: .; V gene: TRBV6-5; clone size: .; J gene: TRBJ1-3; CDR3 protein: CASSSSDRVLGNTIYF; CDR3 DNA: .
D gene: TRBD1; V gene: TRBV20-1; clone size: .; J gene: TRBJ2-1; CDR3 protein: CSAPGQSVLRNEQFF; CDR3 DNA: TGCAGTGCTCCGGGACAGAGTGTTCTTCGCAATGAGCAGTTCTTC